These T cell receptor beta chains were read from a single sample in a study of T cell responses to AZD1222 COVID-19 vaccine. Profiled with immunoSEQ multiplex PCR; TCRdb holds only in-frame clones, not every one. The table lists around 99,000 clones, about 88% of them singletons, with approximately 17% in the top ten. The specimen comprised peripheral blood, sampled on day 0 of AZD1222 vaccination. Receptors originate from an adult in good health. Both conserved end residues are part of each CDR3. The D gene is left open where the match is weak. Size is omitted from some rows. Given values are once, few, many or a class for expanded clones.

>TRBV6-5|NA|TRBJ1-2|few
CASSPQGKWYGYTF
TGTGCCAGCAGCCCCCAAGGGAAATGGTATGGCTACACCTTC
>TRBV28|NA|TRBJ1-6|NA
CASRHSTGDNSPLHF
TGTGCCAGCAGGCATTCAACAGGAGATAATTCACCCCTCCACTTT
>TRBV7-9|NA|TRBJ1-4|NA
CASSPWGSNEKLFF
TGTGCCAGCAGCCCCTGGGGATCCAATGAAAAACTGTTTTTT
>TRBV15|NA|TRBJ2-1|NA
CATSRGQRATIYNEQFF
TGTGCCACCAGCAGAGGACAGCGGGCGACGATCTACAATGAGCAGTTCTTC
>TRBV27|NA|TRBJ2-7|once
CATRGLSYEQYF
TGTGCCACCAGGGGACTCTCCTACGAGCAGTACTTC
>TRBV11-2|TRBD1|TRBJ2-7|NA
CASSLGDSFNEQYF
TGTGCCAGCAGCTTAGGGGACAGCTTCAACGAGCAGTACTTC
>TRBV9|TRBD2|TRBJ2-2|NA
CASSSRGDSGRAIANTGELFF
TGTGCCAGCAGCTCTCGGGGGGATAGCGGGAGGGCCATCGCGAACACCGGGGAGCTGTTTTTT
>TRBV28|NA|TRBJ1-5|NA
CASSLYGNQPQHF
TGTGCCAGCAGTTTATATGGCAATCAGCCCCAGCATTTT
>TRBV7-9|TRBD1|TRBJ2-7|once
CASSPRDRGIDEQYF
TGTGCCAGCAGCCCGAGGGACAGGGGAATTGACGAGCAGTACTTC
>TRBV30|NA|TRBJ2-7|NA
CAWSGGTVSYEQYF
TGTGCCTGGAGTGGCGGGACAGTCTCCTACGAGCAGTACTTC
>TRBV5-6|NA|TRBJ2-1|NA
CASSLLGQSNEQFF
TGTGCCAGCAGCTTGTTGGGTCAGAGTAATGAGCAGTTCTTC
>TRBV11-3|NA|TRBJ2-2|few
CASSLGLPGGELFF
TGTGCCAGCAGCTTGGGGCTGCCGGGCGGGGAGCTGTTTTTT
>TRBV4-1|TRBD1|TRBJ1-5|NA
CASSQEGGTAYSNQPQHF
TGCGCCAGCAGCCAAGAGGGGGGGACAGCTTATAGCAATCAGCCCCAGCATTTT
>TRBV3-1/TRBV3-2|TRBD2|TRBJ2-7|NA
CASSPDTSGGSYEQYF
TGTGCCAGCAGCCCCGATACTAGCGGGGGATCCTACGAGCAGTACTTC
>TRBV25-1|TRBD1|TRBJ2-7|NA
CASSTKGAHPYEQYF
TGTGCCAGCAGCACTAAGGGGGCTCATCCCTACGAGCAGTACTTC
>TRBV27|NA|TRBJ2-6|NA
CASSLTGANVLTF
TGTGCCAGCAGTCTGACAGGGGCCAACGTCCTGACTTTC
>TRBV19|TRBD2|TRBJ2-1|few
CASIGTSGLKQFF
TGTGCCAGTATTGGGACTAGCGGTCTCAAGCAGTTCTTC
>TRBV7-2|NA|TRBJ1-1|NA
CASSLGGGTEAFF
TGTGCCAGCAGCTTAGGGGGAGGAACTGAAGCTTTCTTT
>TRBV6-2/TRBV6-3|TRBD1|TRBJ2-7|NA
CASSSDRVEQYF
TGTGCCAGCAGTTCAGACAGGGTCGAGCAGTACTTC
>TRBV9|NA|TRBJ2-4|NA
CASSVDPGGGMNIQYF
TGTGCCAGCAGCGTAGACCCGGGGGGCGGGATGAACATTCAGTACTTC
>TRBV30|TRBD1|TRBJ1-6|NA
CAWSGGQGAPNYNSPLHF
TGTGCCTGGAGTGGGGGACAGGGTGCTCCCAATTATAATTCACCCCTCCACTTT
>TRBV19|NA|TRBJ2-2|NA
CASRGGEQVSNTGELFF
TGTGCCAGTAGAGGGGGGGAACAGGTTTCGAACACCGGGGAGCTGTTTTTT
>TRBV7-3|NA|TRBJ1-5|NA
CASSPTGNGQPQHF
TGTGCCAGCAGCCCTACAGGGAACGGTCAGCCCCAGCATTTT
>TRBV5-6|NA|TRBJ1-5|NA
CASSLAGFGPQHF
TGTGCCAGCAGCTTGGCAGGGTTCGGCCCCCAGCATTTT
>TRBV6-5|TRBD1|TRBJ1-2|NA
CASSPGTGSNYGYTF
TGTGCCAGCAGTCCCGGGACAGGTTCGAACTATGGCTACACCTTC
>TRBV6-5|NA|TRBJ2-5|NA
CAGGDPQETQYF
TGTGCGGGCGGGGACCCCCAAGAGACCCAGTACTTC
>TRBV2|TRBD1|TRBJ1-4|once
CASTETGVTNEKLFF
TGTGCCAGCACCGAAACAGGGGTGACTAATGAAAAACTGTTTTTT
>TRBV3-1/TRBV3-2|NA|TRBJ1-1|NA
CASSQAPSGEAFF
TGTGCCAGCAGCCAAGCTCCGTCCGGGGAAGCTTTCTTT
>TRBV7-9|NA|TRBJ1-1|NA
CASSLGGLDTEAFF
TGTGCCAGCAGCTTGGGGGGCTTGGACACTGAAGCTTTCTTT
>TRBV28|TRBD1|TRBJ1-1|NA
CASSINRGLLNTEAFF
TGTGCCAGCAGCATCAACAGGGGCCTGCTTAACACTGAAGCTTTCTTT
>TRBV6-5|TRBD1|TRBJ1-6|NA
CASQDRWSSPLHF
TGTGCCAGCCAGGACAGGTGGAGTTCACCCCTCCACTTT
>TRBV5-1|TRBD1|TRBJ1-2|NA
CASSLGDRGGYTF
TGCGCCAGCAGCTTGGGGGACAGGGGCGGCTACACCTTC
>TRBV19|NA|TRBJ1-5|NA
CASSIGPNSNQPQHF
TGTGCCAGTAGTATAGGCCCTAATAGCAATCAGCCCCAGCATTTT
>TRBV11-3|NA|TRBJ1-1|NA
CASSLDRGVAFF
TGTGCCAGCAGCTTAGACAGGGGAGTAGCTTTCTTT
>TRBV18|NA|TRBJ2-1|NA
CASSLNRGGEQFF
TGTGCCAGCTCACTAAACCGGGGAGGTGAGCAGTTCTTC
>TRBV9|NA|TRBJ1-4|NA
CASSVGGVREKLFF
TGTGCCAGCAGCGTAGGAGGGGTACGGGAAAAACTGTTTTTT
>TRBV5-4|TRBD1|TRBJ2-7|NA
CASSWMGQSHEQYF
TGTGCCAGCAGCTGGATGGGACAGTCCCACGAGCAGTACTTC
>TRBV4-2|TRBD2|TRBJ2-1|NA
CASSIGGNSGRPLNEQFF
TGTGCCAGCAGCATCGGGGGAAATAGCGGGAGGCCCCTCAATGAGCAGTTCTTC
>TRBV6-5|NA|TRBJ1-5|NA
CASSPGSNQPQHF
TGTGCCAGCAGTCCGGGTAGCAATCAGCCCCAGCATTTT
>TRBV9|TRBD1|TRBJ1-5|NA
CASSPGDRRNQPQHF
TGTGCCAGCAGCCCGGGGGACAGGAGGAATCAGCCCCAGCATTTT
>TRBV5-1|NA|TRBJ1-5|NA
CASSLAGFSNQPQHF
TGCGCCAGCAGCTTGGCAGGGTTTAGCAATCAGCCCCAGCATTTT
>TRBV15|TRBD2|TRBJ2-1|NA
CATSSYYLGGSANNEQFF
TGTGCCACCAGCTCCTACTATCTGGGCGGGAGCGCCAACAATGAGCAGTTCTTC
>TRBV13|NA|TRBJ1-3|NA
CASSFSPGLIPSGNTIYF
TGTGCCAGCAGCTTTTCCCCGGGGCTTATCCCCAGTGGAAACACCATATATTTT
>TRBV5-1|NA|TRBJ2-3|NA
CASSSPLATFTDTQYF
TGCGCCAGCAGTTCCCCGCTAGCGACTTTCACAGATACGCAGTATTTT
>TRBV5-1|TRBD2|TRBJ2-1|NA
CASSSAGLAGGNEQFF
TGCGCCAGCAGCTCCGCGGGACTAGCGGGAGGGAATGAGCAGTTCTTC
>TRBV4-1|NA|TRBJ1-6|NA
CASSLRETSSPLHF
TGCGCCAGCAGCCTCCGGGAAACGAGTTCACCCCTCCACTTT
>TRBV12-2|NA|TRBJ2-1|NA
CASRFGAGGRHEQFF
TGTGCAAGTCGCTTTGGTGCGGGGGGGCGCCATGAGCAGTTCTTC
>TRBV9|NA|TRBJ2-3|NA
CASSAAGAITDTQYF
TGTGCCAGCAGCGCTGCCGGGGCCATCACAGATACGCAGTATTTT
>TRBV6-5|TRBD1|TRBJ1-5|NA
CASSPGQGYNQPQHF
TGTGCCAGCAGCCCCGGACAGGGTTACAATCAGCCCCAGCATTTT
>TRBV5-6|NA|TRBJ2-2|NA
CASSLENRRWYSGELFF
TGTGCCAGCAGCTTGGAAAACAGGCGTTGGTATTCCGGGGAGCTGTTTTTT
>TRBV5-1|NA|TRBJ2-5|NA
CASSFEETQYF
TGCGCCAGCAGCTTCGAAGAGACCCAGTACTTC